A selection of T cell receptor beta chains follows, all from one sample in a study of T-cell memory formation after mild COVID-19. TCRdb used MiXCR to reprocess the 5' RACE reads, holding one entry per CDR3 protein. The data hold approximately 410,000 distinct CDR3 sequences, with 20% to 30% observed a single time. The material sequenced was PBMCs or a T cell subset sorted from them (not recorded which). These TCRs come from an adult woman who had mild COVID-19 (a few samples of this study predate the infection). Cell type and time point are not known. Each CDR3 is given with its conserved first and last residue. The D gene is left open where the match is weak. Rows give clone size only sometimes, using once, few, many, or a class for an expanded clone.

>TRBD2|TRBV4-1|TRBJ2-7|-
TGCGCCAGCAGTCGCGGGGGGCAGGTGGTCGAGCAGTACTTC
CASSRGGQVVEQYF
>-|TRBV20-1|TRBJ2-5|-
TGCAGCTGGGGGCAGAGCGGAGAGACCCAGTACTTC
CSWGQSGETQYF
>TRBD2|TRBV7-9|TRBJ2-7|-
TGTGCCAGCAGCTTATTTCTGGGACTAGCGGGCTACGAGCAGTACTTC
CASSLFLGLAGYEQYF
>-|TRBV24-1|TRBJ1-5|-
TGTGCCACCAGTGATTTCACAGGACAGCCCCAGCATTTT
CATSDFTGQPQHF
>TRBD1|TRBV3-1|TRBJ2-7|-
TGTGCCAGCAGCCGCCGGGACAGGCTCCACGAGCAGTACTTC
CASSRRDRLHEQYF
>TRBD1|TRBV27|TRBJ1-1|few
TGTGCCAGCAGTTGGGACAGGGGGAACACTGAAGCTTTCTTT
CASSWDRGNTEAFF
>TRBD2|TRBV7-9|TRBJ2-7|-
TGTGCCAGCAGCTCCACCCGAGTGGGGACTAGAGCCTACGAGCAGTACTTC
CASSSTRVGTRAYEQYF
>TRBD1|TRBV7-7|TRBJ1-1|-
TGTGCCAGCAGCGTGGACAGGGGCACTGAAGCTTTCTTT
CASSVDRGTEAFF
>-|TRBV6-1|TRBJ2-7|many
TGTGCCAGCAGTCGGACGGGTAATTACGAGCAGTACTTC
CASSRTGNYEQYF
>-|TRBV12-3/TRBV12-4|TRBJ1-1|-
TGTGCCAGCAGCGTTCTTGGACAGAGCGCTGAAGCTTTCTTT
CASSVLGQSAEAFF
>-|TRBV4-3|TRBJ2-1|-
TGCGCCAGCAGCCAAGATCACGGGAGCAGTAATGAGCAGTTCTTC
CASSQDHGSSNEQFF
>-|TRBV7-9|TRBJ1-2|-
TGTGCCAGCAGCCCCTCCAGTGGGTCAGCTAACTATGGCTACACCTTC
CASSPSSGSANYGYTF
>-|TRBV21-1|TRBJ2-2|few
TGTGCCAGCAGCAAAGTGGGGGGAGATTTTGGGACCGGGGAGCTGTTTTTT
CASSKVGGDFGTGELFF
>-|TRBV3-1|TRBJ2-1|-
TGTGCCAGCAGCCAAGCGGGAGCCTCCTACAATGAGCAGTTCTTC
CASSQAGASYNEQFF
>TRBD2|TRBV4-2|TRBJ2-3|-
TGTGCCAGCAGTCTGGGACTAGCGGGGGCCGACACAGATACGCAGTATTTT
CASSLGLAGADTDTQYF
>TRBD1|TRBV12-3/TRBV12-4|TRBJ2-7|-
TGTGCCAGCAGTTTAGTTGGATGGACAGGGGACTCCTACGAGCAGTACTTC
CASSLVGWTGDSYEQYF
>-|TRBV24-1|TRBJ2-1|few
TGTGCCACCAGTGTCCTAGCGTCTGGCGATGAGCAGTTCTTC
CATSVLASGDEQFF
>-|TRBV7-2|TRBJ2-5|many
TGTGCCAGCAGCTTAGATTCGTCGGGAGTCAAGTACTTC
CASSLDSSGVKYF
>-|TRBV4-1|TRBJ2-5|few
TGCGCCAGCAGCCAACAAGGGGGGCCCGAGACCCAGTACTTC
CASSQQGGPETQYF
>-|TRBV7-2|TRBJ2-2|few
TGTGCCAGCAGCTTAAGACACGCAAGGAACACCGGGGAGCTGTTTTTT
CASSLRHARNTGELFF
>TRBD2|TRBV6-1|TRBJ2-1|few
TGTGCCAGCAGTCGGCCCAACGGGGGGTCCTACAATGAGCAGTTCTTC
CASSRPNGGSYNEQFF
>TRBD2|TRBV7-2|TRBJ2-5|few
TGTGCCAGCAGCGCGGGGGGCTTGTACCAAGAGACCCAGTACTTC
CASSAGGLYQETQYF
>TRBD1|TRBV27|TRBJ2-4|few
TGTGCCAGCAGTACAGGACAGGCGGGCCGCCAGTACTTC
CASSTGQAGRQYF
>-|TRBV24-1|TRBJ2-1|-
TGTGCCACCAGTGATAGACAGGTGGGGCCTGACAATGAGCAGTTCTTC
CATSDRQVGPDNEQFF
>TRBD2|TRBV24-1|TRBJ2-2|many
TGTGCCACCAGTGATTTGCGGTCAGCGGGAGTAGGCACCGGGGAGCTGTTTTTT
CATSDLRSAGVGTGELFF
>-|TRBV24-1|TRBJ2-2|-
TGTGCCACCAGTGATCCTAGGGCTCGGACCGGGGAGCTGTTTTTT
CATSDPRARTGELFF
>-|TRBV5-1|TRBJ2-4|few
TGCGCCAGCAGCTTGGAAGGCGCAAACATTCAGTACTTC
CASSLEGANIQYF
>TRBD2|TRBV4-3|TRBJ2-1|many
TGCGCCAGCAGCCCGGGGACTAGCGGTGACAATGAGCAGTTCTTC
CASSPGTSGDNEQFF
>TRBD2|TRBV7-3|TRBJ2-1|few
TGTGCCAGCAGGCGGGAGGGTTACAATGAGCAGTTCTTC
CASRREGYNEQFF
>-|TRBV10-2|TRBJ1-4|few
TGCGCCAGCTCCCGGGGGGGCGGGGAAAAACTGTTTTTT
CASSRGGGEKLFF
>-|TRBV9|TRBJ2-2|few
TGTGCCAGCAGCGGAGAGATATGGGGGGAGCTGTTTTTT
CASSGEIWGELFF
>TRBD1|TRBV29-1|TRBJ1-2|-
TGCAGCGCCCGGACAGGGGATGGCTACACCTTC
CSARTGDGYTF
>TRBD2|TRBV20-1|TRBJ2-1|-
TGCAGTGCTAGCCCGGGGGGACCTTACAATGAGCAGTTCTTC
CSASPGGPYNEQFF
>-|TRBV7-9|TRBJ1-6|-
TGTGCCAGCAGCCTTAAGATTAGAGGCCAGACACTGAGCTCCTATAATTCACCCCTCCACTTT
CASSLKIRGQTLSSYNSPLHF
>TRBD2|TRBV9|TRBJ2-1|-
TGTGCCAGCGGACGGGCGGGGGGCCACAATGAGCAGTTCTTC
CASGRAGGHNEQFF
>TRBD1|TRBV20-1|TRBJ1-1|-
TGCAGTGCTCCCACCCGGACAGGGACTGGCACTGAAGCTTTCTTT
CSAPTRTGTGTEAFF
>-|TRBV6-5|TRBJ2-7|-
TGTGCCAGCCAGGACAAGCCGGGCGAGCAGTACTTC
CASQDKPGEQYF